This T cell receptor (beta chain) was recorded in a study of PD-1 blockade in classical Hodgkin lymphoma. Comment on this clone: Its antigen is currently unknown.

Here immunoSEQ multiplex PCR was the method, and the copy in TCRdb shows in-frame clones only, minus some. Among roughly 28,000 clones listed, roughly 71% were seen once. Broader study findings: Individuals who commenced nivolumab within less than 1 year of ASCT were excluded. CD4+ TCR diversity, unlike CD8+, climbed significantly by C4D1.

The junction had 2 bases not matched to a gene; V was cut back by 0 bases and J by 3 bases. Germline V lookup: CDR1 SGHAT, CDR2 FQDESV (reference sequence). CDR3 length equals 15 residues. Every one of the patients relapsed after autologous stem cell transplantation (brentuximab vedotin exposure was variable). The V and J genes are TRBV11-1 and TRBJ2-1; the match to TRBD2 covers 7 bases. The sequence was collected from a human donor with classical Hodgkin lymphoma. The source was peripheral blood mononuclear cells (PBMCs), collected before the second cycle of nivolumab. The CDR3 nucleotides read TGTGCCAGCAGCTTAGCGCCGGGAGGCTACAATGAGCAGTTCTTC. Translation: CASSLAPGGYNEQFF.